This T cell receptor beta chain was observed in a study of T cell changes during pregnancy in multiple sclerosis. The CDR3 extends over 13 amino acids. CDR1 is SGHDT, CDR2 YYEEEE, per germline. The V gene lost 5 bases and the J gene lost 4 bases, with 10 bases spanning the gap. This table comes from immunoSEQ multiplex PCR, and its TCRdb copy is limited to in-frame clones, with some not included. Altogether about 64,000 clones are present, about 96% being singletons, with the ten largest covering about 2.3%. V usage is TRBV5-6 and J usage is TRBJ2-1, with D hard to call. The sequencing here drew on CD8+ T cells from peripheral blood mononuclear cells, taken after pregnancy. This clonotype originated in a female donor with multiple sclerosis, enrolled in a pregnancy study. CDR3 in DNA: TGTGCCAGCAGTTCCTCGAGGTACAATGAGCAGTTCTTC. This gives the protein CASSSSRYNEQFF.